This record concerns one T cell receptor (beta chain) sequence. The antigen remains unidentified. This record belongs to a study of T cells in Graves' hyperthyroidism and ophthalmopathy. Study-level results: Most thyroid-expanded clonotypes above 0.001 were also found in blood.

Germline values: CDR1 LNHNV, CDR2 YYDKDF (reference sequence). Unmatched junction bases numbered 2, after V lost 3 bases and J lost 0 bases. The CDR3 is 14 residues long. Fresh peripheral blood, 8 to 10 ml, was the source of the PBMCs. The CDR3 regions of TCR beta were amplified from RNA transcripts. When the TCR CDR3 underwent first-round RT-PCR, the HTBI primer set was used. MiXCR was run by TCRdb on the multiplex PCR reads, yielding one entry per CDR3 protein. The sample records hundreds of thousands of distinct CDR3 sequences, 15% to 20% being singletons. The chain links TRBV15 to TRBJ2-7, with 7 positions matching TRBD2. The source is a woman younger than 45 with Graves' hyperthyroidism. The source material was blood. CDR3 residues: CATSRGGFSYEQYF. In nucleotides, the CDR3 is TGTGCCACCAGCAGGGGGGGGTTCTCCTACGAGCAGTACTTC.